A selection of T cell receptor beta chains follows, all from one sample in a study of blood T cell repertoires in COVID-19. The assay was immunoSEQ multiplex PCR, and TCRdb's table has in-frame clones only and misses some. The sample includes 95,000 to 150,000 clones, about two thirds seen only once; the top ten take around 0.9%. Specimen: peripheral blood. These receptors were obtained from a human donor with acute or convalescent COVID-19. The donor label of this sample is uncertain. CDR3s include the opening cysteine and the closing phenylalanine or tryptophan. A D gene is named only where the DNA matches it firmly.

v_gene	d_gene	j_gene	CDR3aa
TRBV29-1	-	TRBJ1-1	CSVRTDLKAFF
TRBV30	-	TRBJ2-1	CAWSVLGALGEQFF
TRBV6-1	-	TRBJ2-6	CASSERGSGANVLTF
TRBV19	TRBD1	TRBJ1-5	CASSMLGQGRNQPQHF
TRBV11-3	-	TRBJ2-2	CASSWRANTGELFF
TRBV6-5	TRBD2	TRBJ2-5	CASSYLEGRAETQYF
TRBV27	TRBD2	TRBJ2-2	CASRSSGGGWEFF
TRBV6-6	TRBD2	TRBJ2-1	CASSYGGTSAYNEQFF
TRBV30	-	TRBJ1-4	CAWSRSGEKLFF
TRBV6-5	TRBD1	TRBJ2-7	CASTRQGGESYEQYF
TRBV27	-	TRBJ2-1	CASSLGGSSYNEQFF
TRBV4-1	TRBD1	TRBJ2-4	CASSQEDRTRGIQYF
TRBV19	-	TRBJ1-5	CASSSLQGMGNQPQHF
TRBV28	-	TRBJ2-5	CASSLLDSEGETQYF
TRBV19	TRBD1	TRBJ2-5	CASSIRTGQETQYF
TRBV9	TRBD2	TRBJ2-5	CASSYGGARETQYF
TRBV11-2	-	TRBJ2-5	CASSLLSETQYF
TRBV5-1	-	TRBJ1-3	CASSLGGSFGNTIYF
TRBV28	-	TRBJ1-2	CASSSLGGEGYGYTF
TRBV27	-	TRBJ2-1	CASNSAAGYNEQFF
TRBV6-6	-	TRBJ2-5	CASSRPGGSETQYF
TRBV27	-	TRBJ2-3	CASSLSRLRRGPHTQYF
TRBV6-1	TRBD1	TRBJ1-5	CASSERDRLDFPDRSPQHF
TRBV12-3/TRBV12-4	-	TRBJ2-2	CASSPRVGGELFF
TRBV5-6	-	TRBJ2-2	CASSLYWTENTGELFF
TRBV7-9	TRBD2	TRBJ2-3	CASSFSRGADTQYF
TRBV2	-	TRBJ2-3	CASSGSGGLPSTDTQYF
TRBV12-3/TRBV12-4	-	TRBJ2-1	CASSLGAIGQFF
TRBV21-1	-	TRBJ2-7	CASSLFIPAETTDRGISYEQYF
TRBV6-9	-	TRBJ1-5	CASSRNYSNQPQHF
TRBV10-3	TRBD1	TRBJ1-6	CAIRQGWNSPLHF
TRBV10-3	TRBD1	TRBJ2-5	CAISESQGQGLETQYF
TRBV6-5	TRBD1	TRBJ1-5	CASRGQGYNQPQHF
TRBV14	-	TRBJ2-7	CASSQDLAGMLEQYF
TRBV6-5	-	TRBJ1-6	CASLTVSSYNSPLHF
TRBV2	TRBD1	TRBJ1-6	CASSLTGVDSPLHF
TRBV3-1/TRBV3-2	-	TRBJ2-1	CASSPKRGQLLYNEQFF
TRBV2	TRBD1	TRBJ2-7	CASQGQGVGEQYF
TRBV30	-	TRBJ1-3	CAWSPQALSGNTIYF
TRBV5-1	-	TRBJ1-5	CASSLAAGSQPQHF
TRBV18	-	TRBJ1-1	CASSPRGPPEAFF
TRBV28	TRBD1	TRBJ1-1	CASRPDREEAFF
TRBV18	-	TRBJ1-6	CASSPPARGGNSPLHF
TRBV4-1	-	TRBJ1-6	CASSQEGGRGSPLHF
TRBV9	-	TRBJ1-6	CASSPRREDSPLHF
TRBV2	TRBD1	TRBJ1-5	CASSGWTGGQPQHF
TRBV27	TRBD1	TRBJ1-2	CASSLGQGSYTF
TRBV6-1	-	TRBJ1-5	CASSSPGGDHQPQHF
TRBV11-2	-	TRBJ1-2	CASSSNREPVARNYGYTF
TRBV12-3/TRBV12-4	-	TRBJ2-3	CASSLRGTDTQYF